What follows are 28 T cell receptor beta chains derived from one specimen sequenced in a study of vaccination effects on CD4 cells after COVID-19. ViraFEST assay sequencing came after antigen-specific CD4+ T cells were expanded with viral peptide pools. With around ten days of culture completed, CD4+ T cells were isolated. PCR showed that the person got SARS-CoV-2 infection at some point between March and December 2020. Profiled with immunoSEQ multiplex PCR; TCRdb holds only in-frame clones, not every one. This sample has around 40,000 clones, with approximately 77% found just once. These receptors are not linked to any known antigen. Sample: CD4+ T cells from PBMCs cultured with a peptide pool, taken before COVID-19 vaccination. These receptor sequences come from a human donor who had a prior SARS-CoV-2 infection.

This chain uses TRBV9 with TRBJ2-4, with 11 nucleotides matching TRBD2. Germline V CDR1 and CDR2: SGDLS, YYNGEE. CDR3 size: 14 residues. The J segment lost 6 bases and the V segment lost 2 bases, leaving 1 base of the junction unmatched. In DNA form, the CDR3 reads TGTGCCAGCAGCGTTGGGACTAGCGGAAACATTCAGTACTTC. Its translation is CASSVGTSGNIQYF.

The rearrangement uses TRBV5-8 and TRBJ1-2, with TRBD1 as a possible D gene (6 bases). The CDR3 contains 15 residues. The V end lost 1 base, the J end lost 9 bases, and 19 bases lay between the germline ends. Germline V gives CDR1 SGHTS, CDR2 YDEGEE. Here the CDR3 DNA reads TGTGCCAGCAGCTTGTTTGTGGGACAAGTTTCGAGCTACACCTTC. It is translated as CASSLFVGQVSSYTF.

The chain links TRBV11-2 to TRBJ2-1; 9 bases are a match to TRBD1. Trimming removed 5 bases from V and 6 bases from J; junction bases left unmatched: 5. The germline CDR1 and CDR2 sequences are SGHAT and FQNNGV. The CDR3 has 14 residues. The CDR3 DNA reads as TGTGCCAGCAGCGTAAACAGGGGGCGCAATGAGCAGTTCTTC. It yields the protein CASSVNRGRNEQFF. The full variable domain, its missing parts supplied by reference TRBV11-2 and TRBJ2-1, is EAGVAQSPRYKIIEKRQSVAFWCNPISGHATLYWYQQILGQGPKLLIQFQNNGVVDDSQLPKDRFSAERLKGVDSTLKIQPAKLEDSAVYLCASSVNRGRNEQFFGPGTRLTVL.

V and J are TRBV5-3 and TRBJ1-2; 8 bases align to TRBD1. TRBV5-3 is flagged as an ORF with uncertain function. The CDR3 runs to 14 residues. Trimming cost V 4 bases and J 3 bases; bases outside gene matches: 5. CDR3 nucleotide sequence: TGTGCCAGAAGCGTTGGACAGGGAGACTATGGCTACACCTTC. Translating it yields CARSVGQGDYGYTF.

J is TRBJ2-2 and V is TRBV5-1; 8 bases fit TRBD1. V lost 4 bases and J lost 6; bases outside the gene matches: 5. The CDR3 has 14 residues. Germline-derived CDR1 and CDR2 are SGHRS and YFSETQ. In DNA form, the CDR3 reads TGCGCCAGCAGCAGCTACAGGGGGGCCGGGGAGCTGTTTTTT. Translated: CASSSYRGAGELFF.

The V and J genes are TRBV7-3 and TRBJ2-3; 8 bases agree with TRBD2. After removal of 0 bases from V and 2 bases from J, the junction contained 4 bases not matched to a gene. Germline V gene data show CDR1 as SGHTA and CDR2 as FQGTGA. CDR3 length: 16 residues. The CDR3 loop is CASSLTLAGYTDTQYF. The CDR3 nucleotides are TGTGCCAGCAGCTTAACCCTAGCGGGCTACACAGATACGCAGTATTTT. The complete variable domain, with remaining parts taken from reference TRBV7-3 and TRBJ2-3, reads GAGVSQTPSNKVTEKGKYVELRCDPISGHTALYWYRQSLGQGPEFLIYFQGTGAADDSGLPNDRFFAVRPEGSVSTLKIQRTERGDSAVYLCASSLTLAGYTDTQYFGPGTRLTVL.

The chain uses TRBV11-1 and TRBJ2-5; possible D gene TRBD2, 6 bases. CDR3 length: 15 amino acids. The germline V and J ends were trimmed by 3 bases and 4 bases, with 15 bases remaining between them. Germline CDR1 SGHAT, CDR2 FQDESV (reference sequence). CDR3 bases: TGTGCCAGCAGCTTTGCGGGACCGCAGGGAGAGACCCAGTACTTC. This encodes CASSFAGPQGETQYF.

The chain uses TRBV19 and TRBJ1-1; perhaps TRBD1 as D (6 bases). Deletions cut 5 bases from V and 0 bases from J, with 22 bases between. Germline values: CDR1 LNHDA, CDR2 SQIVND (reference sequence). This CDR3 spans 18 amino acids. The CDR3 bases are TGTGCCAGTAGTCCCCTTTACAGGGTACGAGCCATGAACACTGAAGCTTTCTTT. Amino acids: CASSPLYRVRAMNTEAFF.

By frequency in the sample, this clone is medium-sized. The chain recombines TRBV2 with TRBJ2-7; no firm D call. CDR3 size: 14 residues. The V and J ends lost 7 bases and 0 bases respectively, with 13 bases between them. Germline values: CDR1 SNHLY, CDR2 FYNNEI. The CDR3 spells CASNRDLFSYEQYF. The CDR3 coding sequence is TGTGCCAGCAATCGAGACTTATTCTCCTACGAGCAGTACTTC.

This sequence joins TRBV25-1 and TRBJ2-2, with 8 positions matching TRBD2. The trim removed 4 bases at V and 7 bases at J, leaving 17 bases unmatched. The V gene's germline CDR1 is MGHDK and CDR2 SYGVNS. The CDR3 is 18 amino acids. This CDR3 is CASSGTTGGPLKDGELFF. Here the CDR3 DNA reads TGTGCCAGCAGTGGGACGACGGGGGGGCCTCTTAAGGACGGGGAGCTGTTTTTT.

This clone showed up just a few times. This sequence joins TRBV30 and TRBJ2-7; D perhaps matches TRBD2 (7 bases). Germline lookup yields CDR1 GTSNPN and CDR2 SVGIG (reference sequence). V was pared by 5 bases and J by 4 bases, with 30 bases between. The CDR3 runs to 18 residues. The CDR3 reads CAWEGEGIGPRNRYEQYF. As DNA, the CDR3 is TGTGCCTGGGAGGGGGAGGGAATTGGTCCCCGAAATCGTTACGAGCAGTACTTC.

DNA for the CDR3: TGTGCCAGCAGCCAAAAAAGGGTTTGGAATTCACCCCTCCACTTT. Its translation: CASSQKRVWNSPLHF. V usage is TRBV11-3 and J usage is TRBJ1-6, with D unresolved. Germline assignment: CDR1 SGHNT and CDR2 YENEEA. CDR3 length: 15 amino acids. V gave up 5 bases and J gave up 7 bases, with 15 bases separating them.

The rearrangement joins TRBV7-2 to TRBJ2-5; no firm D call. The CDR3 sequence is 13 residues long. V lost 5 bases and J lost 1, with 8 bases in between. CDR1 is SGHTA and CDR2 is FQGNSA in the germline V gene. The CDR3 DNA is TGTGCCAGCAGCGCGACCAGCCAAGAGACCCAGTACTTC. This translates into CASSATSQETQYF.

V is TRBV2 and J is TRBJ2-7; D gene uncertain. Germline V gives CDR1 SNHLY, CDR2 FYNNEI. The CDR3 sequence is 13 residues long. V was cut by 6 bases and J by 5 bases, with 14 bases left in between. CDR3 DNA: TGTGCCAGCAGAAGGCGGACCCCTGACGAGCAGTACTTC. It translates to CASRRRTPDEQYF.

The CDR3 DNA sequence: TGTGCCAGCAGCTTTTCTTTAATTGCAACTAATGAAAAACTGTTTTTT. This translates into CASSFSLIATNEKLFF. This rearrangement joins TRBV7-9 to TRBJ1-4, with unresolved D. CDR1 is SEHNR and CDR2 is FQNEAQ in the germline V gene (reference sequence). The CDR3 has 16 residues. V was trimmed by 3 bases and J by 0 bases, leaving 11 bases between them. The full variable domain, its missing parts supplied by reference TRBV7-9 and TRBJ1-4, is DTGVSQNPRHKITKRGQNVTFRCDPISEHNRLYWYRQTLGQGPEFLTYFQNEAQLEKSRLLSDRFSAERPKGSFSTLEIQRTEQGDSAMYLCASSFSLIATNEKLFFGSGTQLSVL.

This chain joins TRBV12-3 or TRBV12-4 and TRBJ1-2; 8 nucleotides align to TRBD1. This CDR3 has 13 amino acids. After removal of 3 bases from V and 7 bases from J, the junction contained 4 bases not matched to a gene. CDR3 amino acids: CASSLTGASGYTF. The CDR3 DNA follows: TGTGCCAGCAGTTTGACAGGGGCGAGTGGCTACACCTTC.

The genes are TRBV28 and TRBJ2-1; the match to TRBD1 covers 7 bases. The V gene end was trimmed by 5 bases and the J gene end by 12 bases; junction bases not matched to a gene: 19. This CDR3 spans 16 amino acids. Germline V CDR1 and CDR2: MDHEN, SYDVKM. CDR3 nucleotide sequence: TGTGCCAGCAGTCCAGCCGGGACAGTTATGCTCCTAGGGCAGTTCTTC. It yields the protein CASSPAGTVMLLGQFF.

This rearrangement joins TRBV3-1 (or the pseudogene TRBV3-2) to TRBJ1-2; 10 bases align to TRBD1. The CDR3 length is 15 residues. Per the germline V gene, CDR1 is LGHDT and CDR2 is YNNKEL (reference sequence). The V and J ends lost 5 bases and 4 bases, in that order; junction bases with no gene match: 7. CDR3 DNA sequence: TGTGCCAGCAGCGCCCGGGACAGGGGTGGCTATGGCTACACCTTC. This translates into CASSARDRGGYGYTF.

V and J are TRBV14 and TRBJ1-1; D is unresolved. In germline, CDR1 is SGHDN, CDR2 FVKESK. The V end was cut by 1 base, the J end by 3 bases, with 6 bases between. The length of the CDR3 is 13 residues. For the CDR3, the DNA is TGTGCCAGCAGCCAAGTGGTGGACACTGAAGCTTTCTTT. Amino acids: CASSQVVDTEAFF.

The chain combines TRBV5-1 with TRBJ2-2, with 7 bases matching TRBD1. Germline CDR1 SGHRS, CDR2 YFSETQ. The CDR3 runs 16 residues. Trimming removed 4 bases from V and 6 bases from J; junction bases left unmatched: 12. CDR3 amino acids: CASSRTGAPVSGELFF. CDR3 sequence (DNA): TGCGCCAGCAGCCGCACAGGGGCCCCAGTTTCCGGGGAGCTGTTTTTT.

CDR3 coding DNA: TGCGCCAGCAGCTCACAAGAGACCCAGTACTTC. Its protein is CASSSQETQYF. The chain recombines TRBV5-1 with TRBJ2-5; D gene ambiguous. Germline-derived CDR1 and CDR2 are SGHRS and YFSETQ. V lost 3 bases and J lost 2, with 2 bases in between. This CDR3 is 11 amino acids long.

J is TRBJ2-7 and V is TRBV27, with D unclear. CDR1 MNHEY and CDR2 SMNVEV come from the germline V gene (reference sequence). V was trimmed by 7 bases and J by 0 bases, leaving 7 bases between them. The CDR3 covers 12 residues. This CDR3 reads CASKGSSYEQYF. The CDR3 nucleotides are TGTGCCAGCAAAGGCAGCTCCTACGAGCAGTACTTC.

The chain couples TRBV15 to TRBJ2-3; 9 bases agree with TRBD2. Germline V lookup: CDR1 LNHNV, CDR2 YYDKDF (reference sequence). This CDR3 region has 16 residues. The trim removed 1 base at V and 8 bases at J, leaving 10 bases unmatched. The DNA of the CDR3 is TGTGCCACCAGCAGAGCGGGTGCGGGGGGGCTGGTTACGCAGTATTTT. This encodes CATSRAGAGGLVTQYF.

The chain uses TRBV5-1 and TRBJ2-7; D possibly uses TRBD1 or TRBD2 (5 bases each). There are 16 residues in the CDR3. CDR1 is SGHRS, CDR2 YFSETQ, per germline. V was pared by 4 bases and J by 0 bases, with 17 bases between. This CDR3 is CASSKTGTLSSYEQYF. The CDR3 DNA reads TGCGCCAGCAGCAAAACCGGGACCCTAAGCTCCTACGAGCAGTACTTC.

The V gene is TRBV5-1, the J gene TRBJ1-2; TRBD1 is a possible D gene (5 bases). Trimming shortened V by 4 bases and J by 1 base, and 20 bases separated the two germline ends. Germline loops: CDR1 SGHRS, CDR2 YFSETQ. The CDR3 covers 17 residues. CDR3 DNA sequence: TGCGCCAGCAGCGCACGCGGGGCGAACCTACTTAACTATGGCTACACCTTC. Its protein is CASSARGANLLNYGYTF.

The chain is built from TRBV24-1 and TRBJ1-2, with TRBD1 matching over 9 bases. CDR1 is KGHDR, CDR2 SFDVKD, per germline. The V segment lost 12 bases and the J segment 10 bases; nucleotides outside the gene matches: 20. There are 15 residues in the CDR3. The CDR3 here is CAAPRSGQGITYYTF. The CDR3 nucleotides are TGTGCCGCCCCGAGGTCGGGACAGGGAATTACCTACTACACCTTC.

V gene TRBV7-2 combines with J gene TRBJ2-5, with D unresolved. From germline, CDR1 is SGHTA and CDR2 FQGNSA. The CDR3 sequence is 14 residues long. The V gene lost 5 bases and the J gene lost 7 bases, with 17 bases spanning the gap. The CDR3 sequence: CASSPRRAGLTQYF. CDR3 coding DNA: TGTGCCAGCAGCCCCCGTAGGGCAGGTTTGACCCAGTACTTC.

V and J are TRBV6-5 and TRBJ2-2; TRBD2 agrees at 9 bases. Looked up from germline, CDR1 is MNHEY and CDR2 is SVGAGI. Unmatched junction bases numbered 7, after V lost 7 bases and J lost 7 bases. The CDR3 is 14 residues long. CDR3 DNA sequence: TGTGCCAGCATTTGGGAGCGGGGGGTCGGGGAGCTGTTTTTT. It is translated as CASIWERGVGELFF.